Shown below are 13 T cell receptor beta chains from a single sample sequenced in a study of blood T cells in healthy people across ages. It was with a sample-barcoded 5' primer and a J-beta primer mix that a second PCR of roughly 6 to 12 cycles was run. TCRdb reprocessed the 5' RACE reads via MiXCR and lists one record per CDR3 protein. Of roughly 1,700,000 distinct CDR3 sequences in the sample, 28% were seen once. Sequenced sample: blood. The receptors derive from a woman aged 30 to 39 in good health.

This clonotype was recorded many times. CDR3 protein: CASSQDRANYGYTF. The CDR3 DNA reads TGTGCCAGCAGCCAGGACAGAGCTAACTATGGCTACACCTTC. The J gene is TRBJ1-2, the V gene TRBV12-3 or TRBV12-4; D perhaps matches TRBD1 (6 bases). The CDR3 has 14 amino acids. V was trimmed by 6 bases and J by 0 bases, leaving 11 bases between them.

Only a few counts were recorded for this clonotype. The rearrangement joins TRBV11-2 to TRBJ2-7; D perhaps matches TRBD2 (5 bases). The CDR3 spans 14 residues. The germline V and J ends were trimmed by 0 bases and 7 bases, with 13 bases remaining between them. Germline V CDR1 and CDR2: SGHAT, FQNNGV. The CDR3 coding sequence is TGTGCCAGCAGCTTAGATCTAGGACTTCTGGAGCAGTACTTC. The encoded protein is CASSLDLGLLEQYF. Looking up the rest from reference TRBV11-2 and TRBJ2-7 gives the full variable domain: EAGVAQSPRYKIIEKRQSVAFWCNPISGHATLYWYQQILGQGPKLLIQFQNNGVVDDSQLPKDRFSAERLKGVDSTLKIQPAKLEDSAVYLCASSLDLGLLEQYFGPGTRLTVT.

A remark on this clonotype: The junction differs from germline at one of its ends, possibly a read error. This chain connects TRBV12-3 or TRBV12-4 to TRBJ1-1; unclear D gene. This CDR3 is built from 12 residues. This chain's CDR3 is CTSSASGVRAFF. The CDR3 DNA sequence: TGTACCAGCAGTGCCTCGGGTGTTCGAGCTTTCTTT.

This clonotype was recorded a few times. One end of the junction varies from germline; a read error may be responsible. The chain recombines TRBV6-6 with TRBJ1-6; D remains ambiguous. Germline V gives CDR1 MNHNY, CDR2 SVGAGI (reference sequence). This CDR3 region has 17 residues. The CDR3 DNA sequence: TGTGCCAGCAGTTACTCGACCGGGGTCTCCTATAATTCACCCCCCCACTTT. Protein sequence: CASSYSTGVSYNSPPHF.

This clonotype was seen more than once but under ten times. The chain carries TRBV5-1 and TRBJ2-5; weak D call: TRBD2 (5 bases). Trimming removed 3 bases from V and 2 bases from J, with 20 bases in between. Germline CDR1 and CDR2: SGHRS and YFSETQ. The CDR3 is made up of 17 amino acids. The CDR3 loop reads CASSYGSRGRVQETQYF. CDR3 DNA: TGCGCCAGCAGCTATGGGAGCCGGGGAAGGGTTCAAGAGACCCAGTACTTC.

The rearrangement links TRBV2 to TRBJ1-5; a possible D gene is TRBD1 (5 bases). The CDR3 loop spans 15 amino acids. V was cut by 4 bases and J by 5 bases, with 15 bases left in between. Per the germline V gene, CDR1 is SNHLY and CDR2 is FYNNEI. As DNA, the CDR3 is TGTGCCAGCAGTGGAGGTGCAGGGCAGTATCAGCCCCAGCATTTT. It encodes CASSGGAGQYQPQHF.

The chain joins TRBV27 to TRBJ2-7; tentatively, D is TRBD1 (6 bases). This CDR3 is built from 14 residues. Trimming cost V 7 bases and J 0 bases, with 13 bases left between them. Germline loops: CDR1 MNHEY, CDR2 SMNVEV (reference sequence). CDR3 sequence reads: CASNQRGNSYEQYF. CDR3 in DNA: TGTGCCAGCAACCAAAGGGGGAACTCCTACGAGCAGTACTTC.

Concerning this clonotype itself: Compared with germline, one end of the junction differs, possibly owing to a read error. The rearrangement joins TRBV2 to TRBJ2-1; D perhaps matches TRBD1 (6 bases). The CDR3 length is 15 residues. Germline V gene data show CDR1 as SNHLY and CDR2 as FYNNEI. The DNA for the CDR3 is TGTGCCTGCAGTTTACAGGGTGGCCTTCTCTACGAGCAGTTCTTC. As protein: CACSLQGGLLYEQFF. Using reference TRBV2 and TRBJ2-1 for the parts outside the CDR3, the full variable domain is EPEVTQTPSHQVTQMGQEVILRCVPISNHLYFYWYRQILGQKVEFLVSFYNNEISEKSEIFDDQFSVERPDGSNFTLKIRSTKLEDSAMYFCACSLQGGLLYEQFFGPGTRLTVL.

A single count supports this clonotype. The chain uses TRBV6-5 and TRBJ2-1; 10 bases are shared with TRBD1. This CDR3 is 14 amino acids long. V was pared by 8 bases and J by 9 bases, with 10 bases of the junction left unmatched. CDR1 and CDR2 from the germline V gene are MNHEY and SVGAGI. The CDR3 is CASSPGQGPSEQFF. CDR3 sequence (DNA): TGTGCCAGCTCTCCGGGACAGGGGCCAAGTGAGCAGTTCTTC.

Only a few counts were recorded for this clonotype. This chain links TRBV12-5 with TRBJ1-2; TRBD1 matches at 9 bases. V trimming: 6 bases; J trimming: 6 bases; junction bases outside the gene matches: 11. In germline, CDR1 is LGHNT, CDR2 FRNRAP. The length of the CDR3 is 15 residues. For the CDR3, the DNA is TGTGCTAGTGGAAGCTCGGACAGGGGAATGGATGGCTACACCTTC. The encoded protein is CASGSSDRGMDGYTF.

The CDR3 coding sequence is TGTGCCACCAGTGATTTTAGAGCGGGGAATAAAGATGAGCAGTTCTTC. Amino acid sequence: CATSDFRAGNKDEQFF. The chain joins TRBV24-1 to TRBJ2-1, with 7 bases aligning to TRBD2. The germline V gene encodes CDR1 KGHDR and CDR2 SFDVKD. Trimming removed 1 base from V and 8 bases from J; junction bases left unmatched: 10. The CDR3 spans 16 residues.

The rearrangement joins TRBV15 to TRBJ2-5; 7 nucleotides match TRBD2. The germline V gene encodes CDR1 LNHNV and CDR2 YYDKDF (reference sequence). With 3 bases clipped from V and 1 base from J, the junction kept 8 bases outside the gene matches. This CDR3 region has 16 residues. The CDR3 spells CATSRTPGGGQETQYF. The CDR3 nucleotides read TGTGCCACCAGCAGGACCCCCGGCGGGGGCCAAGAGACCCAGTACTTC.

This clonotype was found a few times. The chain links TRBV5-5 to TRBJ1-6; the D gene is possibly TRBD1 (5 bases). Trimming cost V 5 bases and J 8 bases, with 14 bases left between them. The germline CDR1 and CDR2 sequences are SGHKS and YYEKEE (reference sequence). The CDR3 sequence is 14 residues long. CDR3 amino acids: CASRSGLRDSPLHF. The CDR3, as DNA: TGTGCCAGCAGATCAGGGTTACGGGATTCACCCCTCCACTTT.